This TCR beta chain stems from a study of glioma-infiltrating T cells. Amplification of TCR alpha and beta CDR3 regions from RNA used iRepertoire nested multiplex PCR. TCRdb independently ran MiXCR on the multiplex PCR reads; one entry per CDR3 protein. The repertoire consists of about 400,000 distinct CDR3 sequences, with roughly two fifths occurring once and the leading ten covering about 11%. Germline CDR1 reads SQVTM; CDR2 reads ANQGSEA. The CDR3 is 11 residues long. V lost 4 bases to trimming and J lost 3 bases, with 6 bases between them. The V and J genes are TRBV29-1 and TRBJ1-2; a weak D match, TRBD1 (5 bases). The TCR sequence derives from a human donor with low-grade glioma or glioblastoma, undergoing nonglioma brain surgery, or in good health (not recorded which). Sequencing used glioma tissue, nonneoplastic brain tissue, or PBMCs (not recorded which). The chain's CDR3 is CSVGGDYGYTF. CDR3 bases: TGCAGCGTTGGGGGGGACTATGGCTACACCTTC.